The 13 T cell receptor beta chains given below trace back to one sample, sequenced in a study of cytomegalovirus exposure and HLA in healthy donors. 13 Jbeta primers and 60 Vbeta primers were used for the PCR. The data were produced by immunoSEQ multiplex PCR, yet TCRdb's version contains in-frame clones alone and is incomplete. The table shows 150,000 to 200,000 clones, with about 83% occurring only once. The sample consisted of PBMCs. The receptors were sampled from a girl between 10 and 17 years old in good health and CMV-seropositive.

This clone appeared a single time. CDR3 loop: CASSTGGISTDTQYF. Written as DNA, the CDR3 is TGTGCCAGTAGTACTGGGGGGATTAGCACAGATACGCAGTATTTT. The chain links TRBV19 to TRBJ2-3, with D possibly matching TRBD2 (6 bases). V gave up 4 bases and J gave up 0 bases, with 11 bases separating them. In germline, CDR1 is LNHDA, CDR2 SQIVND (reference sequence). The CDR3 extends over 15 amino acids. The full variable domain, in which reference TRBV19 and TRBJ2-3 provide the parts outside the CDR3, is DGGITQSPKYLFRKEGQNVTLSCEQNLNHDAMYWYRQDPGQGLRLIYYSQIVNDFQKGDIAEGYSVSREKKESFPLTVTSAQKNPTAFYLCASSTGGISTDTQYFGPGTRLTVL.

The chain recombines TRBV7-6 with TRBJ1-5; D remains ambiguous. This CDR3 contains 16 residues. The V end lost 1 base, the J end lost 0 bases, and 10 bases lay between the germline ends. In germline, CDR1 is SGHVS, CDR2 FNYEAQ. The CDR3 nucleotides read TGTGCCAGCAGCTTAGAGTCCAGACTTAGCAATCAGCCCCAGCATTTT. This encodes CASSLESRLSNQPQHF.

The rearrangement joins TRBV7-6 to TRBJ2-7; D is perhaps TRBD1 (6 bases). CDR1 SGHVS and CDR2 FNYEAQ come from the germline V gene. V was clipped by 5 bases and J by 5 bases, with 16 bases between them. The CDR3 totals 14 residues. The CDR3 DNA follows: TGTGCCAGCAGCCGGAAACAGGGTCAAGACGAGCAGTACTTC. Protein product: CASSRKQGQDEQYF.

This clone was seen a single time. This chain uses TRBV7-9 with TRBJ1-1; D possibly corresponds to TRBD1 (5 bases). The V gene lost 5 bases and the J gene lost 5 bases, with 15 bases spanning the gap. CDR3 length: 14 residues. From germline, CDR1 is SEHNR and CDR2 FQNEAQ (reference sequence). CDR3: CASSHPGGRTEAFF. The CDR3 DNA sequence: TGTGCCAGCAGCCACCCCGGGGGGAGGACTGAAGCTTTCTTT.

The chain uses TRBV9 and TRBJ2-2; D is perhaps TRBD2 (5 bases). CDR1 is SGDLS, CDR2 YYNGEE, per germline. Between the trimmed V and J ends, which lost 1 base and 2 bases, there was a span of 12 bases. The CDR3 is 16 amino acids. For the CDR3, the DNA is TGTGCCAGCAGCGTAAGGGAGTGGTACAACACCGGGGAGCTGTTTTTT. Translating it yields CASSVREWYNTGELFF.

The rearrangement uses TRBV19 and TRBJ2-3; 10 bases agree with TRBD2. J gave up 8 bases and V 2 bases, and 7 bases lay outside the gene matches. In germline, CDR1 is LNHDA, CDR2 SQIVND (reference sequence). The CDR3 is 15 residues long. The CDR3 reads CASSIRLAGAGTQYF. The DNA for the CDR3 is TGTGCCAGTAGTATACGGCTAGCGGGGGCTGGTACGCAGTATTTT.

The count of this clone is one. V is TRBV11-3 and J is TRBJ1-3, with 9 bases fitting TRBD1. The V gene end was trimmed by 5 bases and the J gene end by 4 bases; junction bases not matched to a gene: 6. Germline-derived CDR1 and CDR2 are SGHNT and YENEEA. CDR3 length: 15 amino acids. CDR3 residues: CASSNRGLSGNTIYF. CDR3 DNA: TGTGCCAGCAGCAACAGGGGGCTAAGCGGAAACACCATATATTTT.

To note about this clone: Other DNA sequences in the same sample also yield this CDR3. This chain links TRBV5-1 with TRBJ2-3; D may be TRBD1 (6 bases). The germline CDR1 and CDR2 sequences are SGHRS and YFSETQ. V lost 1 base, J lost 1 base, and 7 bases lay in between. This CDR3 contains 14 residues. The CDR3 DNA reads as TGCGCCAGCAGCTTGCGACAGGGCACAGATACGCAGTATTTT. This codes for CASSLRQGTDTQYF.

The rearrangement uses TRBV7-9 and TRBJ1-5, with 7 bases matching TRBD1. Trimming took 2 bases from V and 6 from J; bases not matched to a gene: 4. Looked up from germline, CDR1 is SEHNR and CDR2 is FQNEAQ (reference sequence). The CDR3 sequence is 14 residues long. The CDR3 reads CASSLKGGTQPQHF. The CDR3 coding sequence is TGTGCCAGCAGCTTAAAAGGGGGCACTCAGCCCCAGCATTTT. Together with reference TRBV7-9 and TRBJ1-5, the CDR3 gives the full variable domain: DTGVSQNPRHKITKRGQNVTFRCDPISEHNRLYWYRQTLGQGPEFLTYFQNEAQLEKSRLLSDRFSAERPKGSFSTLEIQRTEQGDSAMYLCASSLKGGTQPQHFGDGTRLSIL.

The chain carries TRBV12-2 and TRBJ1-1; TRBD1 is the table's D call and was not checked against the DNA. TRBV12-2 is recorded as a pseudogene. The CDR3 runs to 19 residues. Here the CDR3 DNA reads TGTGCAAGTCGCTTAGGGGACAGGGTGTTTCATACGGGGAACACTGAAGCTTTCTTT. This sequence encodes CASRLGDRVFHTGNTEAFF.

The rearrangement uses TRBV2 and TRBJ1-2; D call uncertain. Germline-derived CDR1 and CDR2 are SNHLY and FYNNEI. The CDR3 is made up of 12 amino acids. The V end lost 7 bases, the J end lost 7 bases, and 13 bases lay between the germline ends. CDR3 in DNA: TGTGCCAGCACCGAACAGTTGGGTGGCTACACCTTC. It specifies CASTEQLGGYTF.

This chain uses TRBV28 with TRBJ1-2; maybe TRBD1 (6 bases). V was pared by 2 bases and J by 4 bases, with 8 bases between. The V gene's germline CDR1 is MDHEN and CDR2 SYDVKM. This CDR3 has 13 residues. The CDR3 nucleotides read TGTGCCAGCAGTTTAGGGGGCACCTATGGCTACACCTTC. Its protein is CASSLGGTYGYTF.

This sequence joins TRBV7-9 and TRBJ1-1; possibly TRBD1 for D (5 bases). The CDR3 has 16 residues. Between the trimmed V and J ends, which lost 2 bases and 1 base, there was a span of 14 bases. Germline V gene data show CDR1 as SEHNR and CDR2 as FQNEAQ (reference sequence). The CDR3 DNA is TGTGCCAGCAGCTTAAATCCTCGACAGCCGAACACTGAAGCTTTCTTT. Its translation is CASSLNPRQPNTEAFF.